In its sample, the clone carrying this TCR beta chain was seen once. Its antigen remains unknown. At one end, the junction sequence differs from germline, possibly due to a read error. This sample was included in a study of chemoradiotherapy in HPV16-positive cancers. Method: immunoSEQ multiplex PCR; TCRdb's copy keeps in-frame clones and lacks some. The sample yields about 68,000 clones, approximately 91% seen once. General study results and limits: The functional HPV-specific definition rests on just a couple of HPV16-positive patients.

Germline V gene lookup returns CDR1 SSHAT and CDR2 FNYEAQ (reference sequence). This CDR3 is built from 14 residues. The specimen comprised blood, sampled from a patient who underwent chemoradiotherapy. This chain uses TRBV7-7 with TRBJ2-2; 7 bases align to TRBD2. This TCR was recovered from a human donor with HPV-associated anogenital cancer. In DNA form, the CDR3 reads TGTGCTAGCAGCTTAGGGGAGGGCACCGGGGAGCTGTTTTTT. As protein: CASSLGEGTGELFF.